This T cell receptor (beta chain) was sequenced during a study of blood T cells in healthy people across ages. Regarding the study as a whole: Significant beta diversity loss was already apparent by age 40, declining roughly linearly. The donors' CMV status was not determined, possibly confounding changes in expanded clonotypes.

Alongside a J-beta primer mix, a sample-barcoded 5' primer served in a second PCR lasting about 7 to 12 cycles. Tagging of each cDNA molecule was performed by a template-switch adaptor with 12 random nucleotides. Each single sample gave us at least 2.5 million CDR3-containing paired-end reads. In TCRdb, the 5' RACE reads were re-called with MiXCR into one record per CDR3 protein. The sample holds over 950,000 distinct CDR3 sequences; 35% to 40% are singletons and the top ten take around 13%. The CDR3 is 15 residues long. Germline V gene data show CDR1 as MGHRA and CDR2 as YSYEKL. Points on this clonotype: Its antigen is undetermined. The germline gene is not matched at one end of the junction; a read error may be the cause.

This TCR was recovered from a man between 18 and 29 years old in good health. The V and J genes are TRBV4-1 and TRBJ2-5; 7 nucleotides align to TRBD2. The source material was blood. DNA of the CDR3: TGCGCCAGCAACCAACCTAGCGGTAACCAAGAGACCCAGGACTTC. This sequence encodes CASNQPSGNQETQDF.